These 3 T cell receptor beta chains came from one sample sequenced in a study of identical twins. TCRdb redid the calling of the 5' RACE reads with MiXCR, one entry per CDR3 protein. The sample records some 560,000 distinct CDR3 sequences, roughly 9.5% being singletons. These same data were also listed under a study on yellow fever vaccine responses in identical twins.

What was sequenced was PBMCs. The source is a woman aged 18-29 years in good health.

This clonotype occurred a few times. The gene calls are TRBV3-1 and TRBJ1-2; D unresolved. V lost 1 base and J lost 8, with 14 bases in between. CDR1 and CDR2 (germline): LGHDT, YNNKEL (reference sequence). CDR3 size: 14 residues. The CDR3 coding sequence is TGTGCCAGCAGCCAAGTACTCGGAACGTGGGGCTACACCTTC. Protein product: CASSQVLGTWGYTF.

The genes are TRBV6-4 and TRBJ2-1, with D possibly called TRBD1 or TRBD2 (5 bases each). There are 13 residues in the CDR3. CDR1 and CDR2 from the germline V gene are MRHNA and SNTAGT. Deletions cut 5 bases from V and 9 bases from J, with 14 bases between. CDR3: CASSRDPQGEQFF. The DNA for the CDR3 is TGTGCCAGCAGTCGGGACCCCCAGGGTGAGCAGTTCTTC.

This clonotype has a count of ten or more. V and J are TRBV15 and TRBJ2-7; the match to TRBD2 covers 7 bases. Germline V CDR1 and CDR2: LNHNV, YYDKDF (reference sequence). The CDR3 has 13 amino acids. J lost 3 bases, V lost 6 bases, and 5 bases had no gene match. In DNA form, the CDR3 reads TGTGCCACCAGAATGGGGGGGAACTACGAGCAGTACTTC. This codes for CATRMGGNYEQYF.